The 2 T cell receptor beta chains given below trace back to one sample, sequenced in a study of T cell changes during pregnancy in multiple sclerosis. The assay was immunoSEQ multiplex PCR, and TCRdb's table has in-frame clones only and misses some. The sample carries about 69,000 clones, 91% recorded once. Sample: CD4+ T cells from peripheral blood mononuclear cells, taken in the third trimester of pregnancy. The receptors shown here come from a female donor in good health, enrolled as a control in a pregnancy study.

The V call is TRBV18, the J call TRBJ2-4; D gene ambiguous. The CDR3 length is 14 residues. Trimming stripped 5 bases from V and 1 base from J, with 9 bases between. Germline loops: CDR1 KGHSH, CDR2 LQKENI. The CDR3 region is CASSLSEAKNIQYF. The CDR3 DNA is TGTGCCAGCTCATTGTCGGAGGCCAAAAACATTCAGTACTTC.

The chain links TRBV27 to TRBJ2-5; possible D gene TRBD2, 5 bases. V was trimmed by 5 bases and J by 4 bases, leaving 17 bases between them. Germline V lookup: CDR1 MNHEY, CDR2 SMNVEV (reference sequence). There are 15 residues in the CDR3. The CDR3 nucleotides are TGTGCCAGCAGTAACCGGGGAACCCCTAGAGAGACCCAGTACTTC. This codes for CASSNRGTPRETQYF.